This T cell receptor beta chain was documented in a study of cytomegalovirus exposure and HLA in healthy donors. The study, taken as a whole, reports: Later analysis identified a missense DCLRE1C variant that was linked to TCR beta V- and J-gene trimming. A later examination showed that TCR association rates differed by HLA locus, with DRB1 most and HLA-C fewest.

The V segment lost 5 bases and the J segment 3 bases; nucleotides outside the gene matches: 5. This CDR3 is 14 amino acids long. CDR1 is SEHNR and CDR2 is FQNEAQ in the germline V gene (reference sequence). This clone occurred once. No antigen is known for it. The PCR employed 60 Vbeta primers together with 13 Jbeta primers. TCRdb's table, derived via immunoSEQ multiplex PCR, lists solely in-frame clones and lacks some. The sample consists of 100,000 to 130,000 clones, roughly 80% of them appearing once. This sequence joins TRBV7-9 and TRBJ2-5; 8 positions agree with TRBD1. This clonotype originated in a man aged 25-40 years in good health and CMV-seropositive. The material sequenced was PBMCs. CDR3 DNA: TGTGCCAGCAGCCAATCGACAGGGGAAGAGACCCAGTACTTC. This gives the protein CASSQSTGEETQYF.